This T cell receptor (beta chain) was captured in a study of Ad26.COV2.S vaccination and SARS-CoV-2 variants (dated by TCRdb to the early 2020s). In the study overall: Donors in the vaccine arm were drawn from COV1001, a multicentre, randomized, double-blind, placebo-controlled phase I-IIa trial testing Ad26.COV2.S in healthy adults. Ad26.COV2.S was given intramuscularly at 5x10^10 or 1x10^11 viral particles, as a single shot or as two shots 56 days apart. TCRbeta repertoire sequencing was used to assess the specificity and breadth of SARS-CoV-2-reactive T cell receptors after Ad26.COV2.S vaccination. The TCR-sequenced set comprised approximately 32 samples: some 19 Ad26.COV2.S vaccine recipients, 5 placebo recipients and 8 SARS-CoV-2 convalescent individuals. Trial participants were randomized into five groups of five, in which low-dose or high-dose Ad26.COV2.S was given once or twice, or placebo was given on both occasions. Blinding of investigators to trial group allocation was maintained during experiments and outcome assessment. Points the paper makes about the study in general: The study lacked the statistical power to compare responses across vaccine doses or regimens. Spike-specific TCR breadth was higher in Ad26.COV2.S recipients than in placebo recipients (P = 0.0014). After vaccination, spike-specific CD8+ and CD4+ T cell responses were reported to show substantial breadth. The authors noted that total T cell responses may have been underestimated by the TCR breadth and depth analyses. Vaccine and placebo recipients had comparable non-spike TCR breadth, which fits with the vaccine containing only spike.

The sample's treatment or condition, from its label and the paper: 15 to 20 received Ad26.COV2.S at low or high dose, single or two shots; 5 received placebo; per-sample allocation not given. For vaccine and placebo recipients, the sequenced repertoires came from samples collected on day 63 after the first injection. Cohort 1b enrolled around 24 adults aged 18-55 years at a single site in Boston, USA, between 29 July and 7 August 2020. Ad26.COV2.S was a replication-incompetent adenovirus type 26 vector expressing a prefusion-stabilized SARS-CoV-2 spike protein from the original Wuhan strain. The immunoSEQ Assay was used to sequence TCRbeta CDR3 regions. After extraction, genomic DNA underwent amplification by bias-controlled multiplex PCR, followed by high-throughput sequencing. The study's processing was this. To quantify the absolute abundance of every unique TCRbeta CDR3 region, sequences were collapsed and filtered. T cell fraction was estimated by normalizing TCRbeta template counts to usable DNA, with usable DNA measured through amplification of reference genes found in all nucleated cells. Repertoire TCRs were annotated as SARS-CoV-2-specific when V gene, CDR3 amino acid sequence and J gene were exactly matched to a known reactive TCR set. The reference SARS-CoV-2 TCR set was derived from MIRA and filtered for enrichment in COVID-19-positive ImmuneCODE repertoires, a step that removed public or cross-reactive TCRs. Based on the MIRA antigens, annotated TCRs were further analysed at the level of specific ORF or position within ORF. Breadth was defined as annotated unique rearrangements over total unique productive rearrangements; depth was the summed frequency of those rearrangements. Group comparisons of TCR breadth used two-sided Wilcoxon rank-sum tests. TCRdb obtained this table from immuneACCESS and retained in-frame rearrangements with V and J assigned. These tables miss some clones; where compared with another copy, unresolved V genes account for less than half of the shortfall, and the remainder is unexplained. D and trimming come from the DNA, and the V and J calls and clone size come from that table. The sample table records around 300,000 clones; 85% to 90% of these occur just once. Of the sample, approximately 4.5% is held by the ten largest clones.

On this clone itself: Its target antigen remains unknown. No clone much larger than this one lies a single base away; base qualities are absent.

This sequence originates from a person between 18 and 60 years old who received the Ad26.COV2.S COVID-19 vaccine or a placebo. Material: peripheral blood, obtained in a trial of Ad26.COV2.S vaccine versus placebo.

The encoded CDR3 is CAGERRNYGYTF. The DNA reads as follows: TGTGCCGGCGAAAGGAGAAACTATGGCTACACCTTC. The sequence links TRBV28 to TRBJ1-2, with the D gene call left open. Via the germline V gene, CDR1 is MDHEN and CDR2 SYDVKM. Taken from cysteine to phenylalanine, the CDR3 has 12 residues. The CDR3 DNA has 36 bases and is translated from base 1. V is pared back by 11 bases and J by 2 bases, with 12 bases lying between the germline termini.